This T cell receptor (beta chain) was sequenced during a study of shared clonotypes between healthy human individuals. Broader study findings: The sole specimen, blood, was sampled, and tissue repertoires likely differ.

Naive CD8 cells, CD45RO-negative and positively selected for CCR7, excluded terminally differentiated effector memory CD45RA+ cells. Donors had no recently reported acute infections or vaccinations and were HIV-negative. To note about this clone: Its antigen is unidentified.

The data were produced by immunoSEQ multiplex PCR, yet TCRdb's version contains in-frame clones alone and is incomplete. The sample lists about 750,000 clones; over 90% were seen once. Looked up from germline, CDR1 is SGHAT and CDR2 is FQNNGV. Trimming pared 1 base from V and 6 bases from J, leaving 12 bases between. This CDR3 is 15 amino acids long. The sequenced material came from naive CD8+ T cells sorted from blood. The gene calls are TRBV11-2 and TRBJ2-2; D uncertain. The sequence derives from a man aged 25-40 years in good health. Here the CDR3 reads CASSLVSLVAGELFF. DNA for the CDR3: TGTGCCAGCAGCTTAGTTTCGCTAGTGGCCGGGGAGCTGTTTTTT.